This is a list of T cell receptor beta chains from one sample in a study of CD8 T cells in ankylosing spondylitis. TCRdb called the 5' RACE reads again in MiXCR, with one record for every CDR3 protein. The sample holds about 510,000 distinct CDR3 sequences, approximately 5.3% seen once. The sample taken for sequencing was blood, either unsorted or a sorted T cell fraction (not recorded which). These receptors originate from a male donor with ankylosing spondylitis. The CDR3 runs from the conserved cysteine through the conserved F or W. Each record gives: J gene, clone size, V gene, D gene, CDR3 protein, CDR3 DNA. A D gene is named only where the DNA matches it firmly. Some rows have no size entry. The others give once, few or many, or a class for an expanded clone.

>TRBJ1-1|many|TRBV5-1|TRBD1
CASSSPPGQGVWNTEAFF
TGCGCCAGCAGCTCCCCCCCCGGACAGGGAGTATGGAACACTGAAGCTTTCTTT
>TRBJ2-5|many|TRBV20-1|NA
CSAKAARGETQYF
TGCAGTGCTAAAGCAGCCAGAGGGGAGACCCAGTACTTC
>TRBJ1-2|many|TRBV4-3|NA
CASSQGHGIGYTF
TGCGCCAGCAGCCAAGGTCATGGGATTGGCTACACCTTC
>TRBJ2-2|many|TRBV20-1|TRBD1
CSARQGAGGELFF
TGCAGTGCGCGACAGGGGGCAGGCGGGGAGCTGTTTTTT
>TRBJ2-7|many|TRBV28|NA
CASSSPTTSSYEQYF
TGTGCCAGCAGTTCCCCGACGACTAGCTCCTACGAGCAGTACTTC
>TRBJ2-1|many|TRBV29-1|NA
CSVEGRGLYNEQFF
TGCAGCGTTGAAGGGAGGGGGCTCTACAATGAGCAGTTCTTC
>TRBJ1-1|few|TRBV9|NA
CASSVEGHQKGTEAFF
TGTGCCAGCAGCGTAGAAGGACACCAAAAGGGAACTGAAGCTTTCTTT
>TRBJ1-5|many|TRBV28|NA
CASSFQGPGGQPQHF
TGTGCCAGCAGTTTCCAGGGACCCGGCGGTCAGCCCCAGCATTTT
>TRBJ2-7|many|TRBV10-3|NA
CATTPGLYEQYF
TGTGCCACTACCCCGGGGTTATACGAGCAGTACTTC
>TRBJ1-5|many|TRBV6-1|NA
CASGIGGMGQPQHF
TGTGCCAGCGGTATAGGGGGGATGGGGCAGCCCCAGCATTTT
>TRBJ2-1|many|TRBV4-1|NA
CASTLSQEGNEQFF
TGCGCCAGCACCCTATCCCAGGAGGGCAATGAGCAGTTCTTC
>TRBJ2-3|few|TRBV7-3|TRBD2
CASSPRGGLSTDTQYF
TGTGCCAGCAGCCCTCGGGGGGGGCTCTCCACAGATACGCAGTATTTT
>TRBJ2-6|many|TRBV6-1|NA
CASSDNSGANVLTF
TGTGCCAGCAGTGACAACTCTGGGGCCAACGTCCTGACTTTC
>TRBJ2-7|few|TRBV30|NA
CAWAGGGPAYEQYF
TGTGCCTGGGCCGGGGGAGGCCCGGCCTACGAGCAGTACTTC
>TRBJ1-2|few|TRBV6-5|NA
CASTSEGGFLGYTF
TGTGCCAGCACTTCCGAGGGGGGGTTTCTGGGCTACACCTTC
>TRBJ2-2|many|TRBV4-3|NA
CASSHTGTGELFF
TGCGCCAGCAGCCACACAGGGACCGGGGAGCTGTTTTTT
>TRBJ2-3|NA|TRBV7-9|TRBD2
CASSLAAGGRLADTQYF
TGTGCCAGCAGCTTAGCGGCAGGCGGGAGACTCGCAGATACGCAGTATTTT
>TRBJ2-7|many|TRBV25-1|NA
CASSDRQDLPPVEQYF
TGTGCCAGCAGTGATAGACAGGATTTGCCTCCGGTCGAGCAGTACTTC
>TRBJ2-5|many|TRBV20-1|NA
CSEGGPGKTQYF
TGCAGTGAGGGGGGTCCCGGCAAGACCCAGTACTTC
>TRBJ1-1|few|TRBV3-1|TRBD1
CASSQEPGGLTEAFF
TGTGCCAGCAGCCAAGAGCCAGGGGGCCTCACTGAAGCTTTCTTT
>TRBJ2-7|many|TRBV15|TRBD2
CATSTGLAGDLSSYEQYF
TGTGCCACCAGCACCGGACTAGCGGGGGATCTTAGCTCCTACGAGCAGTACTTC
>TRBJ2-4|many|TRBV20-1|NA
CSARMEAKNIQYF
TGCAGTGCTAGGATGGAAGCCAAAAACATTCAGTACTTC
>TRBJ2-6|many|TRBV28|NA
CASSEGLAGANVLTF
TGTGCCAGCAGTGAGGGATTGGCTGGGGCCAACGTCCTGACTTTC
>TRBJ1-2|many|TRBV7-2|NA
CASSLAGSIPGYTF
TGTGCCAGCAGCTTAGCCGGGTCGATCCCAGGCTACACCTTC
>TRBJ2-7|NA|TRBV20-1|NA
CSALPGGQFTYEQYF
TGCAGTGCTCTTCCCGGAGGACAATTCACCTACGAGCAGTACTTC
>TRBJ1-2|many|TRBV6-1|TRBD1
CASSQGSRGFSGYTF
TGTGCCAGCAGCCAGGGGAGCAGGGGGTTTAGTGGCTACACCTTC
>TRBJ2-7|many|TRBV29-1|NA
CSVGGDTYEQYF
TGCAGCGTTGGTGGAGATACCTACGAGCAGTACTTC
>TRBJ2-1|many|TRBV4-2|NA
CASSQGLGGAPYNEQFF
TGTGCCAGCAGCCAAGGTCTCGGCGGGGCCCCCTACAATGAGCAGTTCTTC
>TRBJ2-5|many|TRBV4-3|TRBD1
CASSQGTGTQETQYF
TGCGCCAGCAGCCAGGGGACAGGGACTCAAGAGACCCAGTACTTC
>TRBJ2-5|many|TRBV29-1|NA
CSVALTSLETQYF
TGCAGCGTTGCCCTAACTAGTTTGGAGACCCAGTACTTC
>TRBJ2-3|many|TRBV27|NA
CASSPWADTQYF
TGTGCCAGCAGTCCTTGGGCAGATACGCAGTATTTT
>TRBJ1-1|many|TRBV10-3|NA
CAISKQALPTEAFF
TGTGCCATCAGCAAACAGGCCCTGCCTACTGAAGCTTTCTTT
>TRBJ2-7|many|TRBV7-2|TRBD1
CASSLLGTALSYEQYF
TGTGCCAGCAGCTTATTAGGGACAGCACTTTCCTACGAGCAGTACTTC
>TRBJ1-2|many|TRBV5-5|TRBD1
CASSLAGGFYGYTF
TGTGCCAGCAGCTTGGCAGGGGGCTTCTATGGCTACACCTTC
>TRBJ1-3|many|TRBV5-1|NA
CASSLGSSGNTIYF
TGTGCCAGCAGCTTAGGGTCCTCTGGAAACACCATATATTTT
>TRBJ2-1|few|TRBV20-1|TRBD2
CSARDRSSGGAWYEQFF
TGCAGTGCTAGAGATCGAAGTAGCGGGGGGGCTTGGTATGAGCAGTTCTTC
>TRBJ2-1|many|TRBV7-2|NA
CASSSIGSSYNEQFF
TGTGCCAGCAGCTCCATAGGGAGCTCCTACAATGAGCAGTTCTTC
>TRBJ1-2|many|TRBV29-1|TRBD1
CSAKTPGTGPYGYTF
TGCAGCGCAAAAACCCCCGGGACAGGGCCATATGGCTACACCTTC
>TRBJ2-2|few|TRBV9|NA
CASSVQGQTGELFF
TGTGCCAGCAGCGTTCAGGGTCAAACCGGGGAGCTGTTTTTT
>TRBJ2-7|many|TRBV10-1|TRBD1
CASSRDRGRGEQYF
TGCGCCAGCAGCCGGGACAGGGGGCGAGGAGAGCAGTACTTC
>TRBJ2-1|many|TRBV5-1|TRBD2
CASSLRIAGVEQFF
TGCGCCAGCAGCTTGAGGATAGCGGGAGTTGAGCAGTTCTTC
>TRBJ2-4|many|TRBV29-1|TRBD1
CSVESDRDLGIQYF
TGCAGCGTTGAATCGGACAGGGATTTAGGCATTCAGTACTTC
>TRBJ2-5|NA|TRBV29-1|NA
CSVNSQETQYF
TGCAGCGTTAACAGTCAAGAGACCCAGTACTTC
>TRBJ2-7|many|TRBV6-2/TRBV6-3|NA
CASSYLHSEQYF
TGTGCCAGCAGTTACCTCCACAGCGAGCAGTACTTC
>TRBJ2-1|NA|TRBV5-5|NA
CASSSGQADEQFF
TGTGCCAGCAGCTCGGGGCAGGCGGATGAGCAGTTCTTC
>TRBJ2-1|many|TRBV7-9|NA
CASSASALQDYNEQFF
TGTGCCAGCAGCGCGTCAGCCCTACAGGACTACAATGAGCAGTTCTTC
>TRBJ1-2|few|TRBV6-5|NA
CASSYHQRFNYGYTF
TGTGCCAGCAGTTACCATCAACGCTTCAACTATGGCTACACCTTC
>TRBJ2-1|many|TRBV3-1|TRBD2
CASSEPGLAGLRQFF
TGTGCCAGCAGCGAGCCGGGACTAGCGGGATTAAGGCAGTTCTTC
>TRBJ1-5|many|TRBV20-1|NA
CSAGQINQPQHF
TGCAGTGCTGGACAGATAAATCAGCCCCAGCATTTT
>TRBJ2-2|NA|TRBV3-1|NA
CASSQFIVSNTGELFF
TGTGCCAGCAGCCAATTCATAGTTTCGAACACCGGGGAGCTGTTTTTT
>TRBJ2-1|few|TRBV20-1|TRBD2
CSARGRSGRANEQFF
TGCAGTGCTAGAGGCCGTAGCGGGAGGGCCAATGAGCAGTTCTTC
>TRBJ1-1|many|TRBV3-1|NA
CASSPAGSNTEAFF
TGTGCCAGCAGCCCAGCGGGGTCGAACACTGAAGCTTTCTTT